This T cell receptor beta chain stems from a study of T cells in Graves' hyperthyroidism and ophthalmopathy. The CDR3 loop spans 14 amino acids. Germline values: CDR1 SGHAT, CDR2 FQDESV (reference sequence). The V segment lost 7 bases and the J segment 6 bases; nucleotides outside the gene matches: 12. What was amplified from RNA transcripts were TCR beta CDR3 regions. First-round RT-PCR with HTBI primers amplified the TCR CDR3 region. Each CDR3 protein gets one entry after TCRdb re-called the multiplex PCR reads with MiXCR. The sample has some 800,000 distinct CDR3 sequences, 38% seen once; the top ten hold over 8%. Absent ophthalmopathy progression within 18 months defined stable Graves' hyperthyroidism.

The chain recombines TRBV11-1 with TRBJ2-7; TRBD2 matches at 7 bases. The sample comprised blood. The receptor's source is a man younger than 35 with Graves' hyperthyroidism. The DNA of the CDR3 is TGTGCCAGCACCCGGTCTGCGGGAGCATCCGAGCAGTACTTC. The encoded protein is CASTRSAGASEQYF.